The present T cell receptor beta chain was sequenced within a study of cytomegalovirus exposure and HLA in healthy donors. The primer mix had 60 Vbeta and 13 Jbeta primers. Here immunoSEQ multiplex PCR was the method, and the copy in TCRdb shows in-frame clones only, minus some. The sample comprises 100,000 to 150,000 clones, 70% to 85% of which are singletons, and 1.3% to 1.5% rests with the top ten. The germline V gene has CDR1 SGHNT and CDR2 YYREEE (reference sequence). Unmatched junction bases numbered 7, after V lost 4 bases and J lost 7 bases. CDR3 length equals 14 residues. This clone was found a few times.

The sequence was collected from a female donor in good health and CMV-seronegative. The chain employs TRBV5-4 and TRBJ1-4; 7 positions agree with TRBD1. Sequencing was performed on PBMCs. The CDR3 DNA is TGTGCCAGCAGCGGTGACAGGGAGAGTGAAAAACTGTTTTTT. Translating gives CASSGDRESEKLFF.